This TCR beta chain was sequenced during a study of T cell responses to AZD1222 COVID-19 vaccine. Study context: Combined were second doses at about 4 or about 12 weeks. General study points: Among vaccine-associated CD4 TCRs, coverage spanned spike, with dominance at 160-218 and 743-854. Unmutated variant regions reportedly attract nearly half of all spike-specific TCRs. Repertoires were obtained only post-peak T cell response.

Sequenced by immunoSEQ multiplex PCR; TCRdb stores in-frame clones only, minus some. The data contain around 120,000 clones, around nine tenths of them singletons. To note about this clone: Its antigen is unknown.

Trimming stripped 0 bases from V and 4 bases from J, with 9 bases between. CDR3 length: 14 residues. From germline, CDR1 is KGHSH and CDR2 LQKENI. The receptor was isolated from an adult in good health. This chain uses TRBV18 with TRBJ1-1, with D maybe TRBD1 (5 bases). The material sequenced was peripheral blood, taken on day 0 of AZD1222 vaccination. CDR3 region: CASSPPSGGTEAFF. The CDR3 coding sequence is TGTGCCAGCTCACCACCCTCCGGGGGCACTGAAGCTTTCTTT.